Listed below are T cell receptor beta chains from one sample, sequenced in a study of control samples from healthy donors and cancer patients. Data came from immunoSEQ multiplex PCR; TCRdb stores just in-frame clones and leaves some out. The sample comprises about 95,000 clones, about 88% of which are singletons, and over 13% rests with the top ten. The sample comprised blood. The receptor source for this set is a woman in her 70s in good health. CDR3s include the opening cysteine and the closing phenylalanine or tryptophan. A D gene is named only where the DNA matches it firmly. Not every row has a clone size; where given, it reads once, few, many or a size class.

cdr3_length	clone_size	j_call	d_call	v_call	cdr3_nt	cdr3_aa
13	NA	TRBJ2-7	NA	TRBV7-2	TGTGCCAGCAGCCCGCCCTTCTCCTACGAGCAGTACTTC	CASSPPFSYEQYF
15	NA	TRBJ1-2	NA	TRBV11-2	TGTGCCAGCAGCCGGCGGGGCCGGTCGAGCTATGGCTACACCTTC	CASSRRGRSSYGYTF
11	few	TRBJ1-1	TRBD1	TRBV19	TGTGCCAGTAGTGGGACAGGGTTGGCTTTCTTT	CASSGTGLAFF
12	NA	TRBJ2-7	NA	TRBV5-6	TGTGCCAGCAGTTTTGGACGAGGTCAGCAGTACTTC	CASSFGRGQQYF
14	NA	TRBJ1-1	NA	TRBV6-2/TRBV6-3	TGTGCCAGCAGTTTCCAGGCTTCCCGGACTGAAGCTTTCTTT	CASSFQASRTEAFF
13	NA	TRBJ2-3	NA	TRBV19	TGTGCCAGTAGTATAATCCCGGCGGAATCGCAGTATTTT	CASSIIPAESQYF
14	NA	TRBJ1-1	NA	TRBV27	TGTGCCACCGTTCCTGGGGCAGGGATCACTGAAGCTTTCTTT	CATVPGAGITEAFF
14	many	TRBJ2-7	NA	TRBV5-1	TGCGCCAGCAGCCTACTCCCAGGAGCCTACGAGCAGTACTTC	CASSLLPGAYEQYF
14	once	TRBJ1-2	TRBD1	TRBV28	TGTGCCAGCAGCCCGGGACAGTTTGACTATGGCTACACCTTC	CASSPGQFDYGYTF
16	NA	TRBJ2-2	NA	TRBV9	TGTGCCAGCAGCGACACCCGGGGGTTTGGCACCGGGGAGCTGTTTTTT	CASSDTRGFGTGELFF